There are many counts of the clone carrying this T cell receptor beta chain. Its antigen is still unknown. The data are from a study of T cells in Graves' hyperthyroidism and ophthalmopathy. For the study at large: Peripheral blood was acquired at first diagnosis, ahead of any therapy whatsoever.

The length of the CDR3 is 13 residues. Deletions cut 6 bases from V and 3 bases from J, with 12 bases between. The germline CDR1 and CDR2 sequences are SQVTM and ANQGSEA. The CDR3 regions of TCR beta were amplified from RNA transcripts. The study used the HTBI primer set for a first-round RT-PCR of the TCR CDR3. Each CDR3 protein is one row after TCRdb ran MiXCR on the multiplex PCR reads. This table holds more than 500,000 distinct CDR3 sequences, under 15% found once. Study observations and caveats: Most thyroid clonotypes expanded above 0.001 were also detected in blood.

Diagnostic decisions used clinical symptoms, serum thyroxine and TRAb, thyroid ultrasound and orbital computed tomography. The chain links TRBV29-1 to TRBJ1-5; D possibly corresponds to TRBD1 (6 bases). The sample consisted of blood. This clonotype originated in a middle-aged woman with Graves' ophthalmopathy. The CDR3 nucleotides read TGCAGCGTAGCAGGACAGATCAATCAGCCCCAGCATTTT. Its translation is CSVAGQINQPQHF. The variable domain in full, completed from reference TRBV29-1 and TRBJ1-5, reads SAVISQKPSRDICQRGTSLTIQCQVDSQVTMMFWYRQQPGQSLTLIATANQGSEATYESGFVIDKFPISRPNLTFSTLTVSNMSPEDSSIYLCSVAGQINQPQHFGDGTRLSIL.